The T cell receptor beta chain described here comes from a study of blood T cell repertoires in COVID-19. In the study's own analysis: Counts of nucleated cells, estimated from reference gene primer amplification, were obtained. Profiling relied on immunoSEQ multiplex PCR, and the TCRdb table lists in-frame clones only, not all of them. The D gene and trimming were derived from the DNA, and the V and J assignments and clone size from that table. The sample contains about 130,000 clones, approximately 80% of which appear only once. Trimming removed 0 bases at V and 0 bases at J, with 17 bases between. Germline-derived CDR1 and CDR2 are LGHDT and YNNKEL (reference sequence). CDR3 length equals 18 residues.

The chain employs TRBV3-1 (or the pseudogene TRBV3-2) and TRBJ1-1; maybe TRBD1 (6 bases). The sequencing input was peripheral blood. The TCR sequence derives from an older woman with acute or convalescent COVID-19. CDR3 nucleotide sequence: TGTGCCAGCAGCCAAGAATGGGGTCGGGGACACTTGAACACTGAAGCTTTCTTT. It is translated as CASSQEWGRGHLNTEAFF.